The source of this T cell receptor (beta chain) is a study of blood T cell repertoires in COVID-19. Study-wide context: Material from acute and convalescent COVID-19 was sourced from the United States, Italy and Spain. From T cells, B-cell-depleted T cells, or PBMCs came the material, which was cDNA or gDNA.

Authors' data handling: Using reference gene primer amplification, nucleated cell counts were estimated. Sequencing used immunoSEQ multiplex PCR; TCRdb keeps in-frame clones, though not all of them. V and J calls and clone size are those listed in that table; D and trimming were worked out from the DNA. The table lists roughly 260,000 clones, roughly 90% of them singletons. Seattle patients were enrolled while actively infected and followed longitudinally. Sequencing used peripheral blood. The clonotype comes from a woman in her 30s with COVID-19, enrolled during active disease.

The DNA for the CDR3 is TGTGCCACCAGTCCAGGGATATTCACCGGGGAGCTGTTTTTT. It is translated as CATSPGIFTGELFF. The chain joins TRBV24-1 to TRBJ2-2, with D possibly matching TRBD1 (5 bases). Trimming shortened V by 6 bases and J by 4 bases, and 11 bases separated the two germline ends. This CDR3 is built from 14 residues. CDR1 and CDR2 from the germline V gene are KGHDR and SFDVKD.